This passage covers 10 T cell receptor beta chains from one sample sequenced in a study of blood T cell repertoires in COVID-19. Sequencing used immunoSEQ multiplex PCR; TCRdb keeps in-frame clones, though not all of them. The table lists roughly 190,000 clones, roughly 81% of them singletons. Sequenced input: peripheral blood. The source of these receptors is a woman in her 70s with active or convalescent COVID-19.

The DNA for the CDR3 is TGTGCCAGCACCCAGACAGGCACACCTAATTCACCCCTCCACTTT. This sequence encodes CASTQTGTPNSPLHF. The chain combines TRBV6-5 with TRBJ1-6; a possible D gene is TRBD1 (6 bases). Trimming shortened V by 7 bases and J by 6 bases, and 16 bases separated the two germline ends. Per germline, CDR1 MNHEY and CDR2 SVGAGI. The CDR3 has 15 amino acids.

The J gene is TRBJ2-7, the V gene TRBV28, with 7 bases fitting TRBD1. V gave up 3 bases and J gave up 8 bases; unmatched junction bases: 10. Germline CDR1 reads MDHEN; CDR2 reads SYDVKM. This CDR3 contains 14 residues. The CDR3 sequence: CASSFPAGGNKQYF. The DNA of the CDR3 is TGTGCCAGCAGTTTTCCGGCAGGGGGTAATAAGCAGTACTTC. Using reference TRBV28 and TRBJ2-7 for the parts outside the CDR3, the full variable domain is DVKVTQSSRYLVKRTGEKVFLECVQDMDHENMFWYRQDPGLGLRLIYFSYDVKMKEKGDIPEGYSVSREKKERFSLILESASTNQTSMYLCASSFPAGGNKQYFGPGTRLTVT.

V gene TRBV4-2 combines with J gene TRBJ2-7, with 10 bases aligning to TRBD2. The V and J ends lost 3 bases and 5 bases, in that order; junction bases with no gene match: 7. The germline V gene encodes CDR1 LGHNA and CDR2 YNFKEQ. The CDR3 has 15 amino acids. CDR3 sequence (DNA): TGTGCCAGCAGCCACCCTAGCGGGAGCTGGGACGAGCAGTACTTC. Amino acid sequence: CASSHPSGSWDEQYF.

The chain is built from TRBV27 and TRBJ1-2, with D perhaps matching TRBD1 (5 bases). This CDR3 has 15 amino acids. Germline V gives CDR1 MNHEY, CDR2 SMNVEV (reference sequence). V lost 5 bases and J 3 bases, leaving 16 bases between the germline ends. The CDR3 coding sequence is TGTGCCAGCAGTCCATGGGGGGGGATCGACTATGGCTACACCTTC. Encoded protein: CASSPWGGIDYGYTF.

The chain has TRBV12-1 and TRBJ2-3; the DNA was not used to check the table's D call, TRBD2. TRBV12-1 is termed a pseudogene. The CDR3 contains 14 residues. The CDR3 DNA reads TGTGCCAGCAGCTCCCCGGTGCCTTTAGATACGCAGTATTTT. It translates to CASSSPVPLDTQYF.

J is TRBJ1-5 and V is TRBV28; D call uncertain. CDR1 and CDR2 from the germline V gene are MDHEN and SYDVKM. The CDR3 is 12 amino acids. Trimming removed 2 bases at V and 9 bases at J, with 8 bases between. The CDR3 sequence: CASSLESWPQHF. CDR3 bases: TGTGCCAGCAGTTTAGAAAGCTGGCCCCAGCATTTT.

This chain links TRBV5-6 with TRBJ2-1; 12 bases map to TRBD2. Germline trimming cut 3 bases from V and 7 bases from J; bases unmatched to any gene: 8. The CDR3 totals 16 residues. Looked up from germline, CDR1 is SGHDT and CDR2 is YYEEEE. DNA of the CDR3: TGTGCCAGCAGCTCATGGACTAGCGGGAAATTAAATGAGCAGTTCTTC. It translates to CASSSWTSGKLNEQFF.

This clone has just a few counts. The V gene is TRBV6-1, the J gene TRBJ2-7; TRBD2 matches at 9 bases. CDR3 length: 14 amino acids. Germline V gene lookup returns CDR1 MNHNS and CDR2 SASEGT. V lost 2 bases and J lost 4; bases outside the gene matches: 3. This CDR3 is CASSETSGHYEQYF. CDR3 coding DNA: TGTGCCAGCAGTGAAACTAGCGGGCATTACGAGCAGTACTTC.

This chain joins TRBV2 and TRBJ2-7, with 7 bases identical to TRBD1. With V trimmed by 2 bases and J by 6 bases, 7 bases remained unmatched. Germline assignment: CDR1 SNHLY and CDR2 FYNNEI. The CDR3 covers 14 residues. CDR3 region: CASSESGGIPEQYF. As DNA, the CDR3 is TGTGCCAGCAGTGAATCAGGGGGAATACCCGAGCAGTACTTC.

The chain carries TRBV27 and TRBJ2-1, with 10 nucleotides matching TRBD1. The germline CDR1 and CDR2 sequences are MNHEY and SMNVEV (reference sequence). The CDR3 runs 17 residues. V lost 6 bases and J lost 0; bases outside the gene matches: 8. The CDR3 DNA reads as TGTGCCAGCAGAAGACAGGGGGCAAGGGGCTCCTACAATGAGCAGTTCTTC. Translation gives CASRRQGARGSYNEQFF.